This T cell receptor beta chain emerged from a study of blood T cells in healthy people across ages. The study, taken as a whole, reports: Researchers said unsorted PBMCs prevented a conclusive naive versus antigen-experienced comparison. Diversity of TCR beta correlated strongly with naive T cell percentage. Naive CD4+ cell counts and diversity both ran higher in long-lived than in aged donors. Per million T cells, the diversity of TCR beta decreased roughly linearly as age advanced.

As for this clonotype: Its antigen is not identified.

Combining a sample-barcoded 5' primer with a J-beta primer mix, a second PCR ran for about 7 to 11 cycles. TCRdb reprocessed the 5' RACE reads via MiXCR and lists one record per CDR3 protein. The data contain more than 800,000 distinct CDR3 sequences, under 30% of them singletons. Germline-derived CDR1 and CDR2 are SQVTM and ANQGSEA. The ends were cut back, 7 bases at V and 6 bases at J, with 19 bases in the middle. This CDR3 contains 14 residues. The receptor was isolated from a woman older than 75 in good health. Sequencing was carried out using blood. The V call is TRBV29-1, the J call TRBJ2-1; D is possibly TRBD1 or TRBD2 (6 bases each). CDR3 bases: TGCAGCGCCGGGGGCCAACTAACCCCCAATGAGCAGTTCTTC. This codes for CSAGGQLTPNEQFF.